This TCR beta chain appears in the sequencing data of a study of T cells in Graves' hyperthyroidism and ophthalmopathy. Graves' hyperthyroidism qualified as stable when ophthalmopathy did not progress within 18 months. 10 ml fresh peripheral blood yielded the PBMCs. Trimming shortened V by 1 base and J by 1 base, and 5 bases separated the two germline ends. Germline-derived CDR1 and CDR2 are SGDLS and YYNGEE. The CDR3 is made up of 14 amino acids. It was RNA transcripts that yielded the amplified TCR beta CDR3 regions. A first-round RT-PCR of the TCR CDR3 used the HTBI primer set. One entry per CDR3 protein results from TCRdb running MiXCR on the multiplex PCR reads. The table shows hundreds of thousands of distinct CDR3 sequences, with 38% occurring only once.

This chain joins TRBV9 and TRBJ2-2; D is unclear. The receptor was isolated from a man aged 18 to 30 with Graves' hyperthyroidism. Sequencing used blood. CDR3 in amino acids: CASSVSENTGELFF. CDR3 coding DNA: TGTGCCAGCAGCGTATCCGAGAACACCGGGGAGCTGTTTTTT.